The 9 T cell receptor beta chains below all came from one sample that was sequenced in a study of blood T cells in healthy people across ages. A second PCR of roughly 7 to 11 cycles used a sample-barcoded 5' primer and a J-beta primer mix. Via MiXCR, TCRdb re-called the 5' RACE reads, giving one row per CDR3 protein. This sample carries 600,000 to 650,000 distinct CDR3 sequences, about 53% of them seen once, and the ten largest clones take 30% to 45%. The sample comprised blood. These receptors came from a man aged 60 to 69 in good health.

The chain combines TRBV7-9 with TRBJ2-7; D not certain. Trimming cost V 5 bases and J 0 bases, with 11 bases left between them. CDR1 and CDR2 (germline): SEHNR, FQNEAQ (reference sequence). The CDR3 is 14 amino acids. CDR3: CASSPLISSYEQYF. CDR3 sequence (DNA): TGTGCCAGCAGCCCCCTTATATCCTCCTACGAGCAGTACTTC.

The chain is built from TRBV28 and TRBJ1-5; D ambiguous. The ends were cut back, 1 base at V and 11 bases at J, with 9 bases in the middle. The CDR3 extends over 12 amino acids. The V gene's germline CDR1 is MDHEN and CDR2 SYDVKM. As DNA, the CDR3 is TGTGCCAGCAGTTTATCTCCTGGGACCCAGCATTTT. This encodes CASSLSPGTQHF.

The chain has TRBV5-1 and TRBJ2-3; D might be TRBD2 (6 bases). CDR3 length equals 15 residues. V lost 3 bases to trimming and J lost 4 bases, with 15 bases between them. The germline V gene encodes CDR1 SGHRS and CDR2 YFSETQ. The CDR3 is CASSWGGGSSDTQYF. The DNA of the CDR3 is TGCGCCAGCAGCTGGGGAGGAGGTTCGTCAGATACGCAGTATTTT.

This chain connects TRBV7-2 to TRBJ2-7, with TRBD2 matching over 7 bases. Germline CDR1 reads SGHTA; CDR2 reads FQGNSA. The CDR3 runs to 14 residues. The trim removed 5 bases at V and 2 bases at J, leaving 6 bases unmatched. CDR3 loop: CASSLSGTPYEQYF. The CDR3 DNA reads as TGTGCCAGCAGCCTAAGCGGGACTCCCTACGAGCAGTACTTC.

The genes are TRBV7-6 and TRBJ2-7, with D uncertain. The DNA end is more similar to TRBJ2-5, so the J call may be wrong. Germline CDR1 is SGHVS and CDR2 is FNYEAQ. The CDR3 has 13 residues. The CDR3 is CASSSLARETQYF. In DNA form, the CDR3 reads TGTGCCAGCAGCTCCCTCGCACGGGAGACCCAGTACTTC.

The chain is built from TRBV20-1 and TRBJ2-4; 10 bases align to TRBD1. This CDR3 has 14 residues. Unmatched junction bases numbered 8, after V lost 4 bases and J lost 8 bases. The germline V gene encodes CDR1 DFQATT and CDR2 SNEGSKA (reference sequence). DNA for the CDR3: TGCAGTGCTACGCCGGGACAGGGGTCGTACATTCAGTACTTC. Encoded protein: CSATPGQGSYIQYF.

Details on this clonotype: Germline is not matched at one junction end, which may reflect a read error. The chain joins TRBV27 to TRBJ2-2; D perhaps matches TRBD2 (5 bases). The CDR3 runs 13 residues. Per germline, CDR1 MNHEY and CDR2 SMNVEV (reference sequence). The DNA of the CDR3 is TGTGCCAGCAGTTTGAGGGTCACCAGGGAGCTGTTTTTT. Amino acids: CASSLRVTRELFF.

This clonotype was counted only a few times. The rearrangement links TRBV4-2 to TRBJ2-7, with D tentatively TRBD1 or TRBD2 (6 bases each). The closer fit of TRBJ2-5 to the DNA end suggests the J call may be wrong. The CDR3 length is 16 residues. Germline V gene sequence: CDR1 LGHNA, CDR2 YNFKEQ. The CDR3 DNA is TGTGCCAGCAGCCAAGCAATGTTGGGGGGCGGTGAGACCCAGTACTTC. It yields the protein CASSQAMLGGGETQYF.

The chain carries TRBV4-3 and TRBJ2-7; D call uncertain. With 5 bases removed from V and 2 bases from J, the gap between germline ends came to 13 bases. Germline values: CDR1 LGHNA, CDR2 YSLEER. This CDR3 is 14 amino acids long. CDR3 in DNA: TGCGCCAGCAGCACCCGGGTCTCAACCTACGAGCAGTACTTC. Its translation: CASSTRVSTYEQYF.